The 23 T cell receptor beta chains below all came from one sample that was sequenced in a study of regulatory T cells in long-lasting Graves disease. The time point was: newly diagnosed GD, antithyroid drugs for less than 3 months. PBMCs provided the RNA from which the TCR library was made. Sequencing libraries for TCR beta were prepared with iRepertoire HTBI primers and Arm-PCR of CDR3 regions. From the multiplex PCR reads, TCRdb called clonotypes with MiXCR, one entry per CDR3 protein. There are roughly 260,000 distinct CDR3 sequences in the sample; 18% occur only once, and around 15% lies in the top ten. The same specimen was also included in a second study, on T cells in Graves' hyperthyroidism and ophthalmopathy.

The sequenced sample was peripheral blood mononuclear cells (PBMCs), obtained at new diagnosis, from a patient treated with antithyroid drugs. All receptors derive from a woman in her thirties with Graves disease.

This clonotype was counted ten times or more. V gene TRBV13 combines with J gene TRBJ2-5; 7 bases align to TRBD1. CDR3 length: 16 amino acids. The J segment lost 3 bases and the V segment lost 2 bases, leaving 9 bases of the junction unmatched. Germline V CDR1 and CDR2: PRHDT, FYEKMQ (reference sequence). The CDR3 is CASSLLGTDPKETQYF. CDR3 DNA: TGTGCCAGCAGCTTACTGGGGACAGATCCAAAAGAGACCCAGTACTTC.

This clonotype was recorded at least ten times. This sequence joins TRBV12-3 or TRBV12-4 and TRBJ2-3; no firm D call. The CDR3 has 12 residues. The V end was cut by 1 base, the J end by 5 bases, with 4 bases between. Here the CDR3 reads CASSLVRDTQYF. CDR3 nucleotide sequence: TGTGCCAGCAGTTTAGTGCGAGATACGCAGTATTTT.

Turning to this clonotype: A much larger clone sits a single nucleotide away, making a read error possible. The rearrangement links TRBV3-1 to TRBJ1-2; tentatively, D is TRBD1 (6 bases). CDR3 length: 15 amino acids. Germline lookup yields CDR1 LGHDT and CDR2 YNNKEL (reference sequence). Trimming stripped 1 base from V and 9 bases from J, with 18 bases between. The CDR3 loop reads CASSQGGQGNYSYTF. The DNA for the CDR3 is TGTGCCAGCAGCCAAGGGGGGCAGGGCAATTATAGCTACACCTTC. Full variable domain (remainder filled in from reference TRBV3-1 and TRBJ1-2): DTAVSQTPKYLVTQMGNDKSIKCEQNLGHDTMYWYKQDSKKFLKIMFSYNNKELIINETVPNRFSPKSPDKAHLNLHINSLELGDSAVYFCASSQGGQGNYSYTFGSGTRLTVV.

For this clonotype: This sequence is one base from a far larger clone and is likely a read error. This chain connects TRBV3-1 to TRBJ2-7, with unresolved D. This CDR3 spans 14 amino acids. Trimming took off 0 bases at V and 7 bases at J, with 13 bases between the two ends. Germline V lookup: CDR1 LGHDT, CDR2 YNNKEL (reference sequence). The CDR3 region has the DNA TGTGCCAGCAGCCAAGAGGTGGGGTCGGATGAGCAGTACTTC. Protein sequence: CASSQEVGSDEQYF.

CDR3 coding DNA: TGTGCCAGCAGGGTGGGGACAGACTCCTACGAGCAGTACTTC. This encodes CASRVGTDSYEQYF. This chain links TRBV2 with TRBJ2-7; TRBD1 matches at 7 bases. The CDR3 contains 14 residues. V was pared by 6 bases and J by 0 bases, with 5 bases of the junction left unmatched. CDR1 and CDR2 from the germline V gene are SNHLY and FYNNEI.

The rearrangement links TRBV20-1 to TRBJ2-1; no definite D call. The V end was cut by 0 bases, the J end by 0 bases, with 21 bases between. Looked up from germline, CDR1 is DFQATT and CDR2 is SNEGSKA (reference sequence). The CDR3 sequence is 19 residues long. The CDR3 region is CSARDYETPRRGSYNEQFF. The CDR3 nucleotides read TGCAGTGCTAGAGATTATGAGACACCGAGACGTGGCTCCTACAATGAGCAGTTCTTC.

This clonotype was detected many times. The chain has TRBV28 and TRBJ1-5; possibly TRBD1 for D (5 bases). CDR3 length: 14 residues. V gave up 6 bases and J gave up 2 bases, with 11 bases separating them. The germline CDR1 and CDR2 sequences are MDHEN and SYDVKM. The CDR3 reads CASSHGGGNQPQHF. DNA for the CDR3: TGTGCCAGCAGCCACGGAGGGGGCAATCAGCCCCAGCATTTT.

This clonotype was recorded once. This may stem from a read error, because a much larger clone lies one nucleotide away. The chain carries TRBV6-5 and TRBJ2-3; D is unresolved. Germline-derived CDR1 and CDR2 are MNHEY and SVGAGI. The CDR3 is made up of 14 amino acids. CDR3 in DNA: TGTGCCAGCAGTTACTCTGCTAGGGCAGATGCGCAGTATTTT. This translates into CASSYSARADAQYF.

This clonotype was picked up many times. Germline is not matched at one junction end, which may reflect a read error. This chain connects TRBV7-2 to TRBJ2-1, with 8 bases lining up with TRBD2. The CDR3 loop spans 12 amino acids. The germline V gene has CDR1 SGHTA and CDR2 FQGNSA. CDR3: CASSLAGPEQFF. DNA for the CDR3: TGTGCCAGCAGCCTAGCGGGCCCTGAGCAGTTCTTC.

A word on this clonotype: The missing conserved phenylalanine or tryptophan at the end of this CDR3 makes a read error likely. The V and J genes are TRBV19 and TRBJ2-1, with D possibly matching TRBD2 (5 bases). Germline V lookup: CDR1 LNHDA, CDR2 SQIVND (reference sequence). V shed 8 bases and J shed 5 bases, with 13 bases lying between them. This CDR3 has 13 amino acids. CDR3 amino acids: CASSDFGDNEQFL. The CDR3 DNA follows: TGTGCCAGTTCGGACTTTGGGGACAATGAGCAGTTCCTC.

This clonotype has at least ten counts. This chain uses TRBV5-6 with TRBJ1-6; no clear D gene. Per the germline V gene, CDR1 is SGHDT and CDR2 is YYEEEE. V lost 2 bases to trimming and J lost 2 bases, with 11 bases between them. The length of the CDR3 is 16 residues. The CDR3 reads CASSLLSVAYNSPLHF. The CDR3 nucleotides are TGTGCCAGCAGCTTACTCTCCGTAGCCTATAATTCACCCCTCCACTTT.

This clonotype was seen repeatedly, ten times or more. The chain recombines TRBV7-2 with TRBJ2-3, with D tentatively TRBD2 (5 bases). CDR3 length equals 14 residues. Trimming removed 0 bases at V and 6 bases at J, with 10 bases between. Germline V gene data show CDR1 as SGHTA and CDR2 as FQGNSA. The CDR3 region is CASSLAYWTDTQYF. In DNA, the CDR3 is TGTGCCAGCAGCTTAGCTTACTGGACTGATACGCAGTATTTT.

This clonotype has a handful of counts. This sequence is one base from a far larger clone and is likely a read error. The chain combines TRBV3-1 with TRBJ2-4, with D possibly TRBD2 on 6 matching bases. Per germline, CDR1 LGHDT and CDR2 YNNKEL (reference sequence). The CDR3 has 11 residues. CDR3 in DNA: TGTGCCAGCAGCCAAGCGGGAGCACAGCTCTTC. Protein: CASSQAGAQLF.

This clonotype appeared many times. The rearrangement links TRBV20-1 to TRBJ1-3; 7 bases match TRBD1. This CDR3 has 14 residues. The J segment lost 2 bases and the V segment lost 6 bases, leaving 7 bases of the junction unmatched. CDR1 and CDR2 (germline): DFQATT, SNEGSKA (reference sequence). DNA for the CDR3: TGCAGTGCCTCCCGACAGGGAGCTGGAAACACCATATATTTT. Protein sequence: CSASRQGAGNTIYF.

Remarks on this clonotype: This may arise from a read error, as a much more abundant clone is one base away. J is TRBJ2-3 and V is TRBV12-3 or TRBV12-4; 7 positions match TRBD1. The CDR3 sequence is 14 residues long. CDR3 sequence reads: CAGSEGTVINTQYF. Here the CDR3 DNA reads TGTGCCGGCAGTGAAGGGACAGTCATAAATACGCAGTATTTT.

The rearrangement joins TRBV6-2 or TRBV6-3 to TRBJ1-2; D is unclear. The CDR3 extends over 12 amino acids. Trimming cost V 5 bases and J 7 bases, with 11 bases left between them. Germline V gene data show CDR1 as MNHEY and CDR2 as SVGEGT. The CDR3 here is CASSEWDFGYTF. The CDR3 DNA reads TGTGCCAGCAGTGAATGGGATTTTGGCTACACCTTC.

In its sample, this clonotype was seen many times. CDR3 DNA sequence: TGCAGTGCTAGGCGGCAGGGGGTTACAGATACGCAGTATTTT. Translating gives CSARRQGVTDTQYF. V is TRBV20-1 and J is TRBJ2-3; 7 nucleotides agree with TRBD1. V was pared by 3 bases and J by 3 bases, with 6 bases of the junction left unmatched. The CDR3 covers 14 residues. The germline V gene encodes CDR1 DFQATT and CDR2 SNEGSKA (reference sequence).

This clonotype was seen at least ten times. The chain links TRBV20-1 to TRBJ2-3; 10 bases line up with TRBD1. V shed 7 bases, J shed 8 bases, and the junction held 12 bases outside the gene matches. Germline assignment: CDR1 DFQATT and CDR2 SNEGSKA (reference sequence). This CDR3 region has 14 residues. The CDR3 is CSVRDRGPGGTQYF. DNA for the CDR3: TGCAGTGTCCGGGACAGGGGCCCGGGGGGTACGCAGTATTTT.

This clonotype occurred many times. The chain is built from TRBV10-1 and TRBJ2-7; no definite D call. The V gene's germline CDR1 is WNHNN and CDR2 SYGVQD (reference sequence). The V end was cut by 2 bases, the J end by 3 bases, with 8 bases between. This CDR3 is 13 amino acids long. As DNA, the CDR3 is TGCGCCAGCAGTGAGGGGGTTTTCTACGAGCAGTACTTC. This sequence encodes CASSEGVFYEQYF.

On this clonotype: A much larger clone differs by one base, so this may be a read error. This chain uses TRBV6-2 or TRBV6-3 with TRBJ1-5; 7 bases match TRBD1. The V gene's germline CDR1 is MNHEY and CDR2 SVGEGT. CDR3 length equals 15 residues. The V segment lost 5 bases and the J segment 5 bases; nucleotides outside the gene matches: 9. The CDR3 loop is CASSGTDAKYQPQHF. DNA for the CDR3: TGTGCCAGCAGTGGGACAGACGCAAAGTATCAGCCCCAGCATTTT.

Concerning this clonotype itself: A much larger clonotype is one base distant, so this may be a read error. This chain links TRBV6-2 or TRBV6-3 with TRBJ1-1; 11 nucleotides align to TRBD1. The CDR3 spans 15 residues. Germline V CDR1 and CDR2: MNHEY, SVGEGT. The CDR3 region has the DNA TGTGCCGGCAGTGAAGTATGGACAGGGGGCCCTGAAGCTTTCTTT. Amino acids: CAGSEVWTGGPEAFF.

The sample holds many counts of this clonotype. V and J are TRBV20-1 and TRBJ1-6; D possibly corresponds to TRBD1 (5 bases). Germline CDR1 is DFQATT and CDR2 is SNEGSKA (reference sequence). V gave up 2 bases and J gave up 0 bases, with 14 bases separating them. CDR3 size: 17 residues. CDR3 coding DNA: TGCAGTGCTAGAATCACCAGGGCCAGCTCCTATAATTCACCCCTCCACTTT. It encodes CSARITRASSYNSPLHF.

This clonotype was recorded at least ten times. The chain carries TRBV6-2 or TRBV6-3 and TRBJ2-3; D is possibly TRBD2 (5 bases). The CDR3 is 15 residues long. Germline V lookup: CDR1 MNHEY, CDR2 SVGEGT. V was trimmed by 2 bases and J by 2 bases, leaving 11 bases between them. The CDR3 loop is CASSYNGIFTDTQYF. CDR3 DNA sequence: TGTGCCAGCAGTTACAACGGGATTTTCACAGATACGCAGTATTTT.